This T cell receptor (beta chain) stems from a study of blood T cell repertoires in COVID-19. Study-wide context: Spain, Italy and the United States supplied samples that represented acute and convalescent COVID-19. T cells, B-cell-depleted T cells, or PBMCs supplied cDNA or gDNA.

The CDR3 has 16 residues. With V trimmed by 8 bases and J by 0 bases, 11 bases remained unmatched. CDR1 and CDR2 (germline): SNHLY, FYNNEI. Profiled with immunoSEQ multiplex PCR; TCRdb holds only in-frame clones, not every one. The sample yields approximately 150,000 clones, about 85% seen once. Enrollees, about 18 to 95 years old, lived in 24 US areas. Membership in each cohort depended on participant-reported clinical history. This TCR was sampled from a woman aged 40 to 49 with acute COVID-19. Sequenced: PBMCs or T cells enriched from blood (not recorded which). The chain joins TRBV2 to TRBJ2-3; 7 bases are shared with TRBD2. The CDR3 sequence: CASGGWASGSTDTQYF. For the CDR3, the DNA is TGTGCCAGCGGGGGGTGGGCTAGCGGAAGCACAGATACGCAGTATTTT.